This is a list of T cell receptor beta chains from one sample in a study of cytomegalovirus exposure and HLA in healthy donors. TCRdb's copy holds only in-frame clones and misses some; the assay was immunoSEQ multiplex PCR. The table lists about 170,000 clones, around 74% of them singletons. Sequencing was done on a sample of PBMCs. The receptors shown here come from a female donor in good health and CMV-seronegative. Both conserved end residues are part of each CDR3. The order of the fields is V gene, J gene, clone size, D gene, CDR3 protein, CDR3 DNA. A D gene is named only where the DNA matches it firmly. Clone size, where shown, is once, few, many, or a class for clones that have expanded.

V gene: TRBV5-1
J gene: TRBJ2-7
clone size: .
D gene: TRBD1
CDR3 protein: CASSFAQDRGHWEQYF
CDR3 DNA: TGCGCCAGCAGCTTCGCTCAGGACAGGGGGCACTGGGAGCAGTACTTC

V gene: TRBV28
J gene: TRBJ1-1
clone size: .
D gene: TRBD1
CDR3 protein: CASSLTGGYWNTEAFF
CDR3 DNA: TGTGCCAGCAGTTTAACAGGGGGGTATTGGAACACTGAAGCTTTCTTT

V gene: TRBV5-3
J gene: TRBJ2-3
clone size: .
D gene: .
CDR3 protein: CARMADTQYF
CDR3 DNA: TGTGCCAGAATGGCCGATACGCAGTATTTT

V gene: TRBV5-1
J gene: TRBJ1-2
clone size: .
D gene: .
CDR3 protein: CASSSRGGVDGYTF
CDR3 DNA: TGCGCCAGCAGCTCCCGAGGGGGGGTTGATGGCTACACCTTC

V gene: TRBV4-1
J gene: TRBJ1-1
clone size: .
D gene: .
CDR3 protein: CASSQGPGVTEAFF
CDR3 DNA: TGCGCCAGCAGCCAAGGGCCAGGGGTAACTGAAGCTTTCTTT

V gene: TRBV21-1
J gene: TRBJ2-1
clone size: .
D gene: .
CDR3 protein: CASLDTSTHEQFF
CDR3 DNA: TGTGCCAGCTTAGACACCTCGACACATGAGCAGTTCTTC

V gene: TRBV15
J gene: TRBJ2-7
clone size: once
D gene: TRBD1
CDR3 protein: CATSFHGTGDFYEQYF
CDR3 DNA: TGTGCCACCAGCTTTCACGGGACAGGAGACTTCTACGAGCAGTACTTC

V gene: TRBV28
J gene: TRBJ1-2
clone size: .
D gene: .
CDR3 protein: CASSLNRVNYGYTF
CDR3 DNA: TGTGCCAGCAGTTTAAACAGGGTAAACTATGGCTACACCTTC

V gene: TRBV6-6
J gene: TRBJ1-2
clone size: once
D gene: TRBD1
CDR3 protein: CASSKSGGHYGYTF
CDR3 DNA: TGTGCCAGCTCCAAATCAGGGGGCCACTATGGCTACACCTTC

V gene: TRBV15
J gene: TRBJ1-2
clone size: .
D gene: .
CDR3 protein: CATSREPTGSHDGYTF
CDR3 DNA: TGTGCCACCAGCAGAGAGCCCACAGGTTCGCATGATGGCTACACCTTC

V gene: TRBV5-6
J gene: TRBJ2-5
clone size: .
D gene: .
CDR3 protein: CASSLVQNQETQYF
CDR3 DNA: TGTGCCAGCAGCTTGGTACAAAACCAAGAGACCCAGTACTTC

V gene: TRBV6-1
J gene: TRBJ1-5
clone size: few
D gene: .
CDR3 protein: CASSTQGSQPQHF
CDR3 DNA: TGTGCCAGCAGTACACAGGGTAGCCAGCCCCAGCATTTT

V gene: TRBV14
J gene: TRBJ2-7
clone size: once
D gene: .
CDR3 protein: CASSQLSGEQYF
CDR3 DNA: TGTGCCAGCAGCCAACTTTCGGGCGAGCAGTACTTC

V gene: TRBV30
J gene: TRBJ1-6
clone size: .
D gene: .
CDR3 protein: CAWSVLGGSNSPLHF
CDR3 DNA: TGTGCCTGGAGTGTACTTGGGGGCTCTAATTCACCCCTCCACTTT

V gene: TRBV7-3
J gene: TRBJ2-4
clone size: .
D gene: TRBD2
CDR3 protein: CASSLNGGRADIQYF
CDR3 DNA: TGTGCCAGCAGCTTAAATGGAGGGAGGGCCGACATTCAGTACTTC

V gene: TRBV19
J gene: TRBJ1-5
clone size: .
D gene: .
CDR3 protein: CASQKIGGNQPQHF
CDR3 DNA: TGTGCCAGCCAGAAGATAGGGGGCAATCAGCCCCAGCATTTT

V gene: TRBV19
J gene: TRBJ2-7
clone size: once
D gene: TRBD1
CDR3 protein: CASSSRDRGKGSYEQYF
CDR3 DNA: TGTGCCAGTAGTAGCCGGGACAGGGGAAAGGGCTCCTACGAGCAGTACTTC

V gene: TRBV12-5
J gene: TRBJ2-3
clone size: .
D gene: TRBD2
CDR3 protein: CASGVGLATDTQYF
CDR3 DNA: TGTGCTAGTGGTGTGGGACTAGCGACAGATACGCAGTATTTT

V gene: TRBV7-9
J gene: TRBJ2-7
clone size: .
D gene: TRBD2
CDR3 protein: CASSILAGGMYEQYF
CDR3 DNA: TGTGCCAGCAGCATACTAGCGGGGGGGATGTACGAGCAGTACTTC

V gene: TRBV6-1
J gene: TRBJ1-6
clone size: .
D gene: .
CDR3 protein: CASSEVSQGNSPLHF
CDR3 DNA: TGTGCCAGCAGTGAAGTCTCTCAGGGGAATTCACCCCTCCACTTT

V gene: TRBV15
J gene: TRBJ1-5
clone size: .
D gene: .
CDR3 protein: CAPSSGGGNQPQHF
CDR3 DNA: TGTGCCCCCTCCTCGGGGGGGGGCAATCAGCCCCAGCATTTT

V gene: TRBV30
J gene: TRBJ1-1
clone size: .
D gene: .
CDR3 protein: CAWSRFGVTEAFF
CDR3 DNA: TGTGCCTGGAGCAGGTTCGGGGTCACTGAAGCTTTCTTT

V gene: TRBV19
J gene: TRBJ2-7
clone size: .
D gene: TRBD1
CDR3 protein: CASTDRASSYEQYF
CDR3 DNA: TGTGCCAGTACTGACAGGGCTTCCTCCTACGAGCAGTACTTC

V gene: TRBV4-2
J gene: TRBJ2-7
clone size: .
D gene: .
CDR3 protein: CASSQGTGYEQYF
CDR3 DNA: TGTGCCAGCAGCCAAGGTACGGGGTACGAGCAGTACTTC

V gene: TRBV18
J gene: TRBJ2-7
clone size: .
D gene: TRBD1
CDR3 protein: CASSPQTTGAYEQYF
CDR3 DNA: TGTGCCAGCTCACCACAGACGACAGGGGCCTACGAGCAGTACTTC

V gene: TRBV4-1
J gene: TRBJ2-4
clone size: few
D gene: .
CDR3 protein: CASSQDSEGNIQYF
CDR3 DNA: TGCGCCAGCAGCCAAGATTCGGAGGGAAACATTCAGTACTTC

V gene: TRBV6-8
J gene: TRBJ1-1
clone size: .
D gene: TRBD1
CDR3 protein: CASSYPGQGAGGTEAFF
CDR3 DNA: TGTGCCAGCAGTTACCCGGGACAGGGGGCAGGGGGCACTGAAGCTTTCTTT

V gene: TRBV9
J gene: TRBJ2-7
clone size: .
D gene: .
CDR3 protein: CASSVSPTGMYEQYF
CDR3 DNA: TGTGCCAGCAGCGTATCCCCAACGGGTATGTACGAGCAGTACTTC